This T cell receptor (beta chain) came from a study of T cell repertoires in cytomegalovirus infection. V shed 7 bases and J shed 1 base, with 13 bases lying between them. The length of the CDR3 is 14 residues. This clonotype has just a few counts. TCRdb called the reads again in MiXCR, with one record for every CDR3 protein. The sample has 180,000 or so distinct CDR3 sequences, about a sixth seen once. The sequence derives from a human donor in good health (CMV status not recorded). Some clones in this sample may be carry-over from other donors' samples. Sequenced sample: CD8+ T cells from PBMCs. The chain employs TRBV12-3 or TRBV12-4 and TRBJ1-1; D is undetermined. The DNA for the CDR3 is TGTGCCAGCAACCCTCTAGGGCAGAACACTGAAGCTTTCTTT. Its translation: CASNPLGQNTEAFF.